These 2 T cell receptor beta chains were sequenced from one sample in a study of identical twins. TCRdb re-called the 5' RACE reads with MiXCR, one entry per CDR3 protein. The sample shows hundreds of thousands of distinct CDR3 sequences, 9.4% of them seen only once. The sample consisted of memory (CD45RO+) T cells sorted from blood. These receptors originate from a woman in her late teens or twenties in good health.

The sample holds a few counts of this clonotype. The V gene is TRBV6-5, the J gene TRBJ2-5; D not resolved. The CDR3 consists of 14 residues. Germline assignment: CDR1 MNHEY and CDR2 SVGAGI. Deletions cut 2 bases from V and 5 bases from J, with 12 bases between. The CDR3 DNA follows: TGTGCCAGCAGTTACGCTGGAGTCCGGGAGACCCAGTACTTC. Encoded protein: CASSYAGVRETQYF.

The sample holds a few counts of this clonotype. The CDR3 DNA reads TGTGCCAGCAGCCCCCGGGCTACTAGGGCTGAGCAGTTCTTC. Residues: CASSPRATRAEQFF. The chain carries TRBV27 and TRBJ2-1; a possible D gene is TRBD2 (5 bases). The germline CDR1 and CDR2 sequences are MNHEY and SMNVEV (reference sequence). The ends were cut back, 6 bases at V and 9 bases at J, with 18 bases in the middle. The CDR3 contains 14 residues.